This passage covers 8 T cell receptor beta chains from one sample sequenced in a study of T-cell reconstitution after alpha-beta-depleted transplantation in children. As it was prepared, the TCRbeta library received unique molecular identifiers. A single record per CDR3 protein comes from TCRdb applying MiXCR to the PCR reads. The sample includes roughly 250,000 distinct CDR3 sequences, 6.5% to 9% of them seen just once. Sequencing was performed on PBMCs, mostly from graft donor cells, taken 180 days after TCRalphabeta/CD19-depleted stem cell transplant. All receptors derive from a male patient under 18 who had a stem cell transplant for acute lymphoblastic leukemia, so the T cells may come from the graft donor.

This chain connects TRBV5-8 to TRBJ2-4; D unclear. This CDR3 comprises 15 residues. Germline V gene lookup returns CDR1 SGHTS and CDR2 YDEGEE. Trimming removed 4 bases from V and 0 bases from J, with 11 bases in between. The CDR3 reads CASSNPRTAKNIQYF. The CDR3 region has the DNA TGTGCCAGCAGCAATCCGAGGACAGCCAAAAACATTCAGTACTTC.

This clonotype was observed at least ten times. The chain uses TRBV27 and TRBJ2-3; D unclear. Germline assignment: CDR1 MNHEY and CDR2 SMNVEV (reference sequence). This CDR3 has 15 residues. Trimming cost V 3 bases and J 4 bases, with 14 bases left between them. In DNA form, the CDR3 reads TGTGCCAGCAGTTTTTATGGGCACGGACCAGATACGCAGTATTTT. This encodes CASSFYGHGPDTQYF.

The chain couples TRBV28 to TRBJ2-6; D not resolved. Germline assignment: CDR1 MDHEN and CDR2 SYDVKM. There are 15 residues in the CDR3. The V gene lost 2 bases and the J gene lost 2 bases, with 7 bases spanning the gap. The CDR3 is CASSLEITGANVLTF. CDR3 bases: TGTGCCAGCAGTTTAGAGATAACTGGGGCCAACGTCCTGACTTTC.

The chain couples TRBV11-2 to TRBJ2-7; possible D gene TRBD1, 7 bases. Trimming took off 6 bases at V and 6 bases at J, with 21 bases between the two ends. CDR1 SGHAT and CDR2 FQNNGV come from the germline V gene. This CDR3 has 15 amino acids. Here the CDR3 DNA reads TGTGCCAGCAGTTTCCGACAGGGAGGCCCCCTCGAGCAGTACTTC. Encoded protein: CASSFRQGGPLEQYF.

This clonotype was observed at least ten times. J is TRBJ2-7 and V is TRBV7-2; a weak D match, TRBD1 (6 bases). With 6 bases removed from V and 0 bases from J, the gap between germline ends came to 15 bases. The CDR3 loop spans 15 amino acids. Germline lookup yields CDR1 SGHTA and CDR2 FQGNSA. The CDR3 region is CASRRRQADSYEQYF. As DNA, the CDR3 is TGTGCCAGCAGACGACGACAGGCCGACTCCTACGAGCAGTACTTC.

Comment on this clonotype: This may stem from a read error, because a much larger clone lies one nucleotide away. The V and J genes are TRBV20-1 and TRBJ2-7, with D perhaps matching TRBD1 (6 bases). The CDR3 spans 14 residues. Germline CDR1 DFQATT, CDR2 SNEGSKA (reference sequence). V was clipped by 3 bases and J by 2 bases, with 14 bases between them. The DNA for the CDR3 is TGCAGTGCTAGTGATGGCAGGGGCCCCTACGAGCAGTACTTC. It translates to CSASDGRGPYEQYF.

This clonotype was counted at least ten times. V gene TRBV7-9 combines with J gene TRBJ2-5; 7 positions match TRBD2. Germline V gene sequence: CDR1 SEHNR, CDR2 FQNEAQ (reference sequence). This CDR3 has 15 amino acids. J was trimmed by 1 base and V by 4 bases; bases with no gene match: 6. Written as DNA, the CDR3 is TGTGCCAGCAGCTCCGTTCTAGCGGCCCAAGAGACCCAGTACTTC. Protein sequence: CASSSVLAAQETQYF.

This clonotype was seen at least ten times. The genes are TRBV10-3 and TRBJ2-5; D call uncertain. Deletions cut 3 bases from V and 6 bases from J, with 5 bases between. The CDR3 is 11 residues long. CDR1 is ENHRY, CDR2 SYGVKD, per germline. Here the CDR3 DNA reads TGTGCCATCAGTGATAAGCAGACCCAGTACTTC. It translates to CAISDKQTQYF.